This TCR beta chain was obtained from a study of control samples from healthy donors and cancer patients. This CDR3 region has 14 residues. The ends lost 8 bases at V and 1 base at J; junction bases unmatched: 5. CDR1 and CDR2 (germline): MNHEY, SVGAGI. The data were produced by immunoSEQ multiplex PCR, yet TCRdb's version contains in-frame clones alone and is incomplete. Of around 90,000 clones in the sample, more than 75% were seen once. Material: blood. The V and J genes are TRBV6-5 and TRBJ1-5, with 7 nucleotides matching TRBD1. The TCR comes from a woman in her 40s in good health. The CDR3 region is CASRRQGSNQPQHF. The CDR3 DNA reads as TGTGCCAGCCGACGACAGGGAAGCAATCAGCCCCAGCATTTT.